The 26 T cell receptor beta chains reported below all come from one sample, sequenced in a study of neurological immune-mediated disorders. TCRdb ran MiXCR on the 5' RACE reads and lists one entry per CDR3 protein. Of about 84,000 distinct CDR3 sequences detected, approximately 10% appear once; the ten largest clones hold roughly 2%. The sequencing sample was made of PBMCs. The receptor source for this set is a man in his forties or fifties in good health.

With respect to this clonotype: This could be a read error, since a much larger clone is one nucleotide away. The J gene is TRBJ2-3, the V gene TRBV9; either TRBD1 or TRBD2 may fit D (5 bases each). The germline CDR1 and CDR2 sequences are SGDLS and YYNGEE. The CDR3 consists of 16 residues. CDR3 nucleotides: TGTGCCAGCAGCGTAGCTGGGGGTGGCAGCACAAATACGCAGTATTTT. Translating it yields CASSVAGGGSTNTQYF.

This clonotype has ten or more counts. J is TRBJ2-7 and V is TRBV28; 9 bases are a match to TRBD1. J was trimmed by 5 bases and V by 3 bases; bases with no gene match: 11. There are 16 residues in the CDR3. CDR1 is MDHEN, CDR2 SYDVKM, per germline. The CDR3 DNA is TGTGCCAGCAGTTTTCCGGGACAGGGTACGGGCCACGAGCAGTACTTC. Encoded protein: CASSFPGQGTGHEQYF. Looking up the rest from reference TRBV28 and TRBJ2-7 gives the full variable domain: DVKVTQSSRYLVKRTGEKVFLECVQDMDHENMFWYRQDPGLGLRLIYFSYDVKMKEKGDIPEGYSVSREKKERFSLILESASTNQTSMYLCASSFPGQGTGHEQYFGPGTRLTVT.

There are a few counts of this clonotype. DNA for the CDR3: TGCGCCAGCAGCCATTTGGGGGCGAAGGTGGAGACCGGGGAGCTGTTTTTT. Translation: CASSHLGAKVETGELFF. This chain uses TRBV5-1 with TRBJ2-2; tentatively, D is TRBD1 (6 bases). The CDR3 is made up of 17 amino acids. Germline V gives CDR1 SGHRS, CDR2 YFSETQ. The germline V and J ends were trimmed by 4 bases and 5 bases, with 21 bases remaining between them.

Ten or more counts support this clonotype. The rearrangement joins TRBV12-3 or TRBV12-4 to TRBJ2-7; a possible D gene is TRBD1 (5 bases). V shed 6 bases and J shed 2 bases, with 14 bases lying between them. The CDR3 contains 14 residues. The CDR3 reads CASRADSWPYEQYF. The CDR3 DNA sequence: TGTGCCAGCAGGGCAGACAGTTGGCCCTACGAGCAGTACTTC.

This clonotype was seen repeatedly, ten times or more. The chain joins TRBV5-5 to TRBJ2-1; a possible D gene is TRBD2 (6 bases). The CDR3 extends over 12 amino acids. Trimming removed 0 bases at V and 8 bases at J, with 6 bases between. CDR1 SGHKS and CDR2 YYEKEE come from the germline V gene (reference sequence). The CDR3 coding sequence is TGTGCCAGCAGCTTGGCGGGGGATGAGCAGTTCTTC. Its translation: CASSLAGDEQFF.

Ten or more counts support this clonotype. The CDR3 protein is CASKVTGLKGTDTQYF. The CDR3 region has the DNA TGTGCCAGCAAGGTAACGGGCCTCAAGGGCACAGATACGCAGTATTTT. The rearrangement uses TRBV2 and TRBJ2-3, with D unresolved. CDR3 size: 16 residues. With 7 bases removed from V and 1 base from J, the gap between germline ends came to 18 bases. CDR1 and CDR2 (germline): SNHLY, FYNNEI.

This clonotype was seen at least ten times. This chain joins TRBV12-3 or TRBV12-4 and TRBJ2-5; 8 bases map to TRBD1. V was clipped by 5 bases and J by 3 bases; unmatched bases: 8. There are 15 residues in the CDR3. CDR3 in DNA: TGTGCCAGCAGTGTAGACAGGGGACCTAAAGAGACCCAGTACTTC. Its protein product is CASSVDRGPKETQYF.

The J gene is TRBJ2-5, the V gene TRBV20-1; TRBD2 aligns across 9 bases. Per germline, CDR1 DFQATT and CDR2 SNEGSKA (reference sequence). V lost 1 base, J lost 4 bases, and 7 bases stayed unmatched. This CDR3 has 15 residues. In nucleotides, the CDR3 is TGCAGTGCTAGAGGCGGGCTAGCGGGGCCAGAGACCCAGTACTTC. The encoded protein is CSARGGLAGPETQYF.

There are many counts of this clonotype. This chain connects TRBV2 to TRBJ2-1; D is tentatively TRBD1 or TRBD2 (5 bases each). This CDR3 comprises 14 residues. CDR1 and CDR2 (germline): SNHLY, FYNNEI. Trimming cost V 7 bases and J 0 bases, with 10 bases left between them. The CDR3 bases are TGTGCCAGCACGAGGGACCACTCCTACAATGAGCAGTTCTTC. It codes for CASTRDHSYNEQFF.

V is TRBV29-1 and J is TRBJ2-1; D gene unclear. Per germline, CDR1 SQVTM and CDR2 ANQGSEA. V was pared by 5 bases and J by 0 bases, with 2 bases between. The CDR3 extends over 11 amino acids. CDR3 in amino acids: CSVPSYNEQFF. CDR3 DNA sequence: TGCAGCGTTCCCTCCTACAATGAGCAGTTCTTC.

This clonotype appeared many times. The chain combines TRBV5-1 with TRBJ2-3; D gene ambiguous. Germline CDR1 SGHRS, CDR2 YFSETQ. The CDR3 sequence is 13 residues long. The ends were cut back, 1 base at V and 5 bases at J, with 8 bases in the middle. In DNA, the CDR3 is TGCGCCAGCAGCTTGTCTCCTGGAGATACGCAGTATTTT. Translated, it gives CASSLSPGDTQYF.

In this sample, this clonotype turned up many times. This chain joins TRBV5-1 and TRBJ2-3, with D unresolved. The CDR3 loop spans 13 amino acids. V gave up 7 bases and J gave up 2 bases, with 11 bases separating them. CDR1 is SGHRS and CDR2 is YFSETQ in the germline V gene. The CDR3 DNA follows: TGCGCCAGCCCGCCCGGACCCACAGATACGCAGTATTTT. Translation gives CASPPGPTDTQYF.

Ten or more counts support this clonotype. The rearrangement joins TRBV7-9 to TRBJ2-5, with 8 bases aligning to TRBD2. The V gene end was trimmed by 5 bases and the J gene end by 5 bases; junction bases not matched to a gene: 7. Germline loops: CDR1 SEHNR, CDR2 FQNEAQ (reference sequence). The CDR3 is 14 amino acids. The CDR3 loop is CASSPSGGGETQYF. DNA of the CDR3: TGTGCCAGCAGCCCGAGCGGGGGTGGGGAGACCCAGTACTTC.

The V call is TRBV5-1, the J call TRBJ1-5; 10 bases match TRBD1. The CDR3 is made up of 15 amino acids. In germline, CDR1 is SGHRS, CDR2 YFSETQ. V lost 4 bases, J lost 5 bases, and 6 bases stayed unmatched. The CDR3 reads CASSPWTGGDQPQHF. CDR3 DNA sequence: TGCGCCAGCAGCCCATGGACAGGGGGAGATCAGCCCCAGCATTTT.

This clonotype occurred many times. V is TRBV6-5 and J is TRBJ1-1; D remains ambiguous. The CDR3 sequence is 18 residues long. Between the trimmed V and J ends, which lost 0 bases and 5 bases, there was a span of 22 bases. Germline-derived CDR1 and CDR2 are MNHEY and SVGAGI. CDR3 DNA sequence: TGTGCCAGCAGTTACTCCTTAATCCCCCCACGTGCGGTGACTGAAGCTTTCTTT. Translation: CASSYSLIPPRAVTEAFF.

This clonotype was detected many times. The rearrangement links TRBV18 to TRBJ1-4; 7 nucleotides align to TRBD1. Germline V gives CDR1 KGHSH, CDR2 LQKENI. The trim removed 3 bases at V and 6 bases at J, leaving 7 bases unmatched. The CDR3 is made up of 15 amino acids. CDR3 sequence (DNA): TGTGCCAGCTCACCTCCGGGACAGACTGATGAAAAACTGTTTTTT. Encoded protein: CASSPPGQTDEKLFF.

This clonotype was observed many times. The rearrangement links TRBV27 to TRBJ1-1, with D possibly matching TRBD1 (5 bases). The V gene lost 5 bases and the J gene lost 6 bases, with 28 bases spanning the gap. Germline CDR1 MNHEY, CDR2 SMNVEV (reference sequence). CDR3 length equals 18 residues. The CDR3 DNA reads TGTGCCAGCAGTCCGCGGGACGCAGGCCCGATCCTATCGGCTGAAGCTTTCTTT. It is translated as CASSPRDAGPILSAEAFF.

This clonotype has a handful of counts. V usage is TRBV18 and J usage is TRBJ2-1; TRBD1 agrees at 8 bases. CDR1 is KGHSH and CDR2 is LQKENI in the germline V gene. The CDR3 loop spans 14 amino acids. The junction had 5 bases not matched to a gene; V was cut back by 4 bases and J by 6 bases. The CDR3 DNA follows: TGTGCCAGCTCACTAGGGACAGGTCTCAATGAGCAGTTCTTC. This translates into CASSLGTGLNEQFF.

This clonotype showed up many times. V and J are TRBV3-1 and TRBJ1-1, with a tentative D call TRBD1 (5 bases). The CDR3 sequence is 15 residues long. The germline CDR1 and CDR2 sequences are LGHDT and YNNKEL (reference sequence). V lost 1 base to trimming and J lost 3 bases, with 12 bases between them. CDR3 in amino acids: CASSQAGRADTEAFF. The CDR3 DNA sequence: TGTGCCAGCAGCCAAGCCGGCAGGGCGGACACTGAAGCTTTCTTT.

This clonotype was counted ten times or more. The genes are TRBV25-1 and TRBJ1-1; maybe TRBD1 (5 bases). V lost 6 bases, J lost 0 bases, and 5 bases lay in between. The CDR3 consists of 12 residues. The germline CDR1 and CDR2 sequences are MGHDK and SYGVNS. CDR3 in amino acids: CASRGLNTEAFF. The CDR3 DNA reads as TGTGCCAGCAGGGGACTGAACACTGAAGCTTTCTTT. The entire variable domain, with the rest obtained from reference TRBV25-1 and TRBJ1-1, is as follows: EADIYQTPRYLVIGTGKKITLECSQTMGHDKMYWYQQDPGMELHLIHYSYGVNSTEKGDLSSESTVSRIRTEHFPLTLESARPSHTSQYLCASRGLNTEAFFGQGTRLTVV.

Notes on this clonotype: This may stem from a read error, because a much larger clone lies one nucleotide away. This chain connects TRBV20-1 to TRBJ2-3; D is undetermined. This CDR3 is built from 12 residues. Germline loops: CDR1 DFQATT, CDR2 SNEGSKA (reference sequence). CDR3 coding DNA: TGCAGCCACGTAGGAGCAGCAGATACGCAGTATTTT. It yields the protein CSHVGAADTQYF.

This clonotype was observed many times. This chain links TRBV10-3 with TRBJ2-6; D tentatively fits TRBD1 or TRBD2 (6 bases each). From germline, CDR1 is ENHRY and CDR2 SYGVKD. This CDR3 is built from 18 residues. V was pared by 3 bases and J by 2 bases, with 17 bases between. Here the CDR3 DNA reads TGTGCCATCAGTGACCCGGGGGCCGGGGGCCCTGGGGCCAACGTCCTGACTTTC. Amino acids: CAISDPGAGGPGANVLTF.

The rearrangement links TRBV27 to TRBJ1-1, with 9 bases identical to TRBD1. The CDR3 is 14 residues long. Germline loops: CDR1 MNHEY, CDR2 SMNVEV (reference sequence). V dropped 8 bases and J dropped 1; count of bases not matched to a gene: 5. CDR3 residues: CASLGDRENTEAFF. CDR3 DNA: TGTGCCAGCTTAGGGGACAGGGAGAACACTGAAGCTTTCTTT.

This clonotype showed up many times. The chain has TRBV24-1 and TRBJ2-6, with D perhaps matching TRBD2 (5 bases). The CDR3 is 19 residues long. V was clipped by 5 bases and J by 2 bases, with 21 bases between them. The germline gives CDR1 KGHDR, CDR2 SFDVKD. This CDR3 is CATSGPESGPGAGANVLTF. The CDR3 coding sequence is TGTGCCACCAGTGGGCCTGAGAGTGGCCCCGGGGCTGGGGCCAACGTCCTGACTTTC.

This clonotype was picked up many times. The rearrangement joins TRBV7-9 to TRBJ2-5, with D unclear. The CDR3 consists of 13 residues. The V end lost 2 bases, the J end lost 3 bases, and 7 bases lay between the germline ends. Germline CDR1 SEHNR, CDR2 FQNEAQ (reference sequence). CDR3 sequence (DNA): TGTGCCAGCAGCTTAAGGATAGAAGAGACCCAGTACTTC. This sequence encodes CASSLRIEETQYF.

This clonotype turned up a few times. The V gene is TRBV20-1, the J gene TRBJ1-5; 7 nucleotides line up with TRBD1. J was trimmed by 0 bases and V by 4 bases; bases with no gene match: 9. Germline V lookup: CDR1 DFQATT, CDR2 SNEGSKA (reference sequence). This CDR3 spans 16 amino acids. CDR3 loop: CSATTPGQSSNQPQHF. The CDR3 region has the DNA TGCAGTGCTACTACACCGGGACAGTCTAGCAATCAGCCCCAGCATTTT.